What follows are 22 T cell receptor beta chains derived from one specimen sequenced in a study of cytomegalovirus exposure and HLA in healthy donors. This PCR relied on a set of 60 Vbeta primers and 13 Jbeta primers. Assay used: immunoSEQ multiplex PCR; TCRdb lists only in-frame clones, some missing. The table records 85,000 to 130,000 clones, 70% to 80% of them present only once. The material sequenced was PBMCs. These receptors originate from a boy younger than 18 in good health and CMV-seronegative.

The chain combines TRBV6-5 with TRBJ1-5; a weak D match, TRBD1 (6 bases). The CDR3 has 14 amino acids. V lost 2 bases and J 5 bases, leaving 10 bases between the germline ends. Germline V lookup: CDR1 MNHEY, CDR2 SVGAGI. In nucleotides, the CDR3 is TGTGCCAGCAGTTACGGGCAGGGGCATCAGCCCCAGCATTTT. It encodes CASSYGQGHQPQHF.

The chain has TRBV7-9 and TRBJ2-7; maybe TRBD2 (7 bases). With 5 bases removed from V and 3 bases from J, the gap between germline ends came to 14 bases. The germline V gene has CDR1 SEHNR and CDR2 FQNEAQ (reference sequence). This CDR3 is built from 14 residues. DNA for the CDR3: TGTGCCAGCAGCCCGACGGGGGGCATCTACGAGCAGTACGTC. Its translation is CASSPTGGIYEQYV.

This chain uses TRBV25-1 with TRBJ2-7; no clear D gene. This CDR3 comprises 11 residues. The germline V gene encodes CDR1 MGHDK and CDR2 SYGVNS. V shed 4 bases and J shed 4 bases, with 5 bases lying between them. DNA for the CDR3: TGTGCCAGCAGTGTACTGTACGAGCAGTACTTC. Encoded protein: CASSVLYEQYF.

The gene calls are TRBV7-9 and TRBJ2-5; D might be TRBD1 (6 bases). The germline CDR1 and CDR2 sequences are SEHNR and FQNEAQ (reference sequence). The CDR3 consists of 14 residues. V was shortened by 5 bases and J by 5 bases, with 15 bases between the two germline ends. CDR3 loop: CASSATGLEETQYF. The CDR3 DNA reads TGTGCCAGCAGCGCAACAGGGCTGGAGGAGACCCAGTACTTC.

The genes are TRBV6-5 and TRBJ1-1, with D perhaps matching TRBD1 (5 bases). This CDR3 has 14 residues. Germline CDR1 MNHEY, CDR2 SVGAGI. V was pared by 4 bases and J by 0 bases, with 9 bases between. This CDR3 is CASSFRGVNTEAFF. The CDR3 DNA sequence: TGTGCCAGCAGTTTTAGGGGTGTGAACACTGAAGCTTTCTTT.

This clone occurred once. The rearrangement links TRBV7-2 to TRBJ2-4; 8 nucleotides align to TRBD2. Germline CDR1 is SGHTA and CDR2 is FQGNSA. The V segment lost 4 bases and the J segment 6 bases; nucleotides outside the gene matches: 5. The CDR3 has 14 residues. The CDR3 protein is CASSSKLAVNIQYF. In nucleotides, the CDR3 is TGTGCCAGCAGCTCTAAACTAGCGGTAAACATTCAGTACTTC.

The rearrangement links TRBV5-6 to TRBJ2-2, with 14 bases fitting TRBD2. Per germline, CDR1 SGHDT and CDR2 YYEEEE. V dropped 2 bases and J dropped 6; count of bases not matched to a gene: 3. This CDR3 comprises 16 residues. The CDR3 bases are TGTGCCAGCAGCTTCAGGACTAGCGGGAGGTCCGGGGAGCTGTTTTTT. It encodes CASSFRTSGRSGELFF. Filled out from reference TRBV5-6 and TRBJ2-2, the complete variable domain reads DAGVTQSPTHLIKTRGQQVTLRCSPKSGHDTVSWYQQALGQGPQFIFQYYEEEERQRGNFPDRFSGHQFPNYSSELNVNALLLGDSALYLCASSFRTSGRSGELFFGEGSRLTVL.

In DNA, the CDR3 is TGCAGCGGGACGGGACAGGGTCGGCCTGAAGCTTTCTTT. Protein: CSGTGQGRPEAFF. The chain carries TRBV29-1 and TRBJ1-1, with TRBD1 matching over 9 bases. Unmatched junction bases numbered 9, after V lost 7 bases and J lost 6 bases. CDR3 size: 13 residues. Per the germline V gene, CDR1 is SQVTM and CDR2 is ANQGSEA.

This clone was seen a single time. V and J are TRBV15 and TRBJ1-2; a weak D match, TRBD1 (6 bases). Germline V CDR1 and CDR2: LNHNV, YYDKDF (reference sequence). This CDR3 has 14 residues. The V end was cut by 2 bases, the J end by 3 bases, with 10 bases between. In DNA form, the CDR3 reads TGTGCCACCAGCAGATCAGGACAGTACTATGGCTACACCTTC. Protein product: CATSRSGQYYGYTF.

The CDR3 region has the DNA TGTGCCTGGAGATGGACAGGCCCAATTCAAGAGACCCAGTACTTC. As protein: CAWRWTGPIQETQYF. The chain has TRBV30 and TRBJ2-5; 7 bases agree with TRBD1. The CDR3 length is 15 residues. Germline lookup yields CDR1 GTSNPN and CDR2 SVGIG (reference sequence). After removal of 3 bases from V and 2 bases from J, the junction contained 9 bases not matched to a gene.

This clone came up a few times. The chain combines TRBV18 with TRBJ2-7; TRBD1 is a possible D gene (6 bases). Looked up from germline, CDR1 is KGHSH and CDR2 is LQKENI. The V end was cut by 2 bases, the J end by 2 bases, with 13 bases between. This CDR3 is built from 15 residues. DNA of the CDR3: TGTGCCAGCTCACCAACGACAGGTGGGACCTACGAGCAGTACTTC. As protein: CASSPTTGGTYEQYF.

A note on this clone: One end of the junction fails to match germline, which may point to a read error. The V call is TRBV14, the J call TRBJ1-3; perhaps TRBD1 as D (5 bases). The germline V gene has CDR1 SGHDN and CDR2 FVKESK. The CDR3 consists of 17 residues. CDR3 sequence (DNA): TGTGCCAGCAGCCAAGGCCCAGGGTTGGGCTCTAGAAACACCATATATTTT. Translated: CASSQGPGLGSRNTIYF. The entire variable domain, with the rest obtained from reference TRBV14 and TRBJ1-3, is as follows: EAGVTQFPSHSVIEKGQTVTLRCDPISGHDNLYWYRRVMGKEIKFLLHFVKESKQDESGMPNNRFLAERTGGTYSTLKVQPAELEDSGVYFCASSQGPGLGSRNTIYFGEGSWLTVV.

V and J are TRBV10-3 and TRBJ2-5, with 8 bases matching TRBD2. V was pared by 4 bases and J by 5 bases, with 12 bases of the junction left unmatched. Looked up from germline, CDR1 is ENHRY and CDR2 is SYGVKD. The CDR3 has 16 amino acids. CDR3: CAISASTSAYRETQYF. CDR3 nucleotides: TGTGCCATCAGTGCCTCGACTAGCGCATACAGGGAGACCCAGTACTTC.

The chain carries TRBV27 and TRBJ1-6, with D maybe TRBD1 (6 bases). CDR3 size: 14 residues. Looked up from germline, CDR1 is MNHEY and CDR2 is SMNVEV (reference sequence). Trimming cost V 6 bases and J 8 bases, with 14 bases left between them. In DNA form, the CDR3 reads TGTGCCAGCAGACCCCGGACAGCTTATTCACCCCTCCACTTT. It translates to CASRPRTAYSPLHF.

The chain links TRBV2 to TRBJ1-4; D not certain. The CDR3 runs 13 residues. Germline CDR1 is SNHLY and CDR2 is FYNNEI. Trimming stripped 4 bases from V and 8 bases from J, with 11 bases between. CDR3 sequence reads: CASSGPSGEKLFF. CDR3 nucleotides: TGTGCCAGCAGTGGACCTTCGGGGGAAAAACTGTTTTTT.

The DNA for the CDR3 is TGTGCCACCAGCAGAGAGGTCGGGGGACAGTCTGAAGCTTTCTTT. Translation: CATSREVGGQSEAFF. V usage is TRBV15 and J usage is TRBJ1-1; 7 bases fit TRBD1. There are 15 residues in the CDR3. CDR1 is LNHNV, CDR2 YYDKDF, per germline (reference sequence). V gave up 0 bases and J gave up 6 bases; unmatched junction bases: 7.

The chain combines TRBV25-1 with TRBJ1-2, with D tentatively TRBD1 (5 bases). The CDR3 extends over 14 amino acids. Trimming took 5 bases from V and 2 from J, leaving 12 bases between them. Germline V CDR1 and CDR2: MGHDK, SYGVNS. In DNA, the CDR3 is TGTGCCAGCAGTTCACCTCGGGGGAACTATGGCTACACCTTC. It codes for CASSSPRGNYGYTF.

This clone turned up a few times. The chain has TRBV9 and TRBJ1-1; TRBD1 matches at 9 bases. The CDR3 runs to 15 residues. V gave up 4 bases and J gave up 0 bases; unmatched junction bases: 4. Germline CDR1 and CDR2: SGDLS and YYNGEE. In DNA, the CDR3 is TGTGCCAGCAGCCCTAGGACAGGGGTGAACACTGAAGCTTTCTTT. This translates into CASSPRTGVNTEAFF.

This chain connects TRBV5-1 to TRBJ1-2; 7 nucleotides agree with TRBD1. Trimming took 4 bases from V and 10 from J; bases not matched to a gene: 10. Germline V gives CDR1 SGHRS, CDR2 YFSETQ. The CDR3 has 13 residues. In nucleotides, the CDR3 is TGCGCCAGCAGCCCCAGACAGGGTAGGGACTACACCTTC. Residues: CASSPRQGRDYTF. The full variable domain, in which reference TRBV5-1 and TRBJ1-2 provide the parts outside the CDR3, is KAGVTQTPRYLIKTRGQQVTLSCSPISGHRSVSWYQQTPGQGLQFLFEYFSETQRNKGNFPGRFSGRQFSNSRSEMNVSTLELGDSALYLCASSPRQGRDYTFGSGTRLTVV.

This rearrangement joins TRBV6-1 to TRBJ2-4; tentatively, D is TRBD2 (6 bases). CDR1 MNHNS and CDR2 SASEGT come from the germline V gene. CDR3 length: 15 residues. V shed 6 bases and J shed 3 bases, with 15 bases lying between them. CDR3 in DNA: TGTGCCAGCAGGCCGCTCGGGGGTGACAAAAACATTCAGTACTTC. Encoded protein: CASRPLGGDKNIQYF.

The rearrangement joins TRBV30 to TRBJ2-1; D might be TRBD1 (6 bases). Germline CDR1 GTSNPN, CDR2 SVGIG (reference sequence). The CDR3 is 14 amino acids. Trimming took off 1 base at V and 8 bases at J, with 15 bases between the two ends. The CDR3 nucleotides read TGTGCCTGGAGTGGGGGACAAGGGTGGGATGAGCAGTTCTTC. Its translation is CAWSGGQGWDEQFF.

The chain joins TRBV28 to TRBJ1-4; 7 bases agree with TRBD1. Germline CDR1 and CDR2: MDHEN and SYDVKM. V was clipped by 3 bases and J by 10 bases; unmatched bases: 11. CDR3 length: 15 residues. The CDR3 reads CASSFRQGEMGKLFF. The CDR3 DNA follows: TGTGCCAGCAGTTTTCGACAGGGTGAGATGGGAAAACTGTTTTTT.